This passage covers 20 T cell receptor beta chains from one sample sequenced in a study of blood T cell repertoires in COVID-19. The repertoire was sequenced with immunoSEQ multiplex PCR; TCRdb's copy has only in-frame clones and lacks some. The repertoire holds 300,000 to 400,000 clones, with over 70% as singletons. Sequences were obtained from peripheral blood. The receptors stem from a man aged 25-45 years with active or convalescent COVID-19.

CDR3 nucleotides: TGTGCCAGCAGCCAAGTGGGCAGGCCCACTGAAGCTTTCTTT. Amino acids: CASSQVGRPTEAFF. The chain recombines TRBV3-1 (or the pseudogene TRBV3-2) with TRBJ1-1; D not certain. The CDR3 is 14 residues long. Germline V gene sequence: CDR1 LGHDT, CDR2 YNNKEL (reference sequence). The V end lost 1 base, the J end lost 4 bases, and 10 bases lay between the germline ends.

V and J are TRBV24-1 and TRBJ2-2; 7 bases are shared with TRBD1. Germline V gene sequence: CDR1 KGHDR, CDR2 SFDVKD. The CDR3 has 15 residues. V lost 4 bases to trimming and J lost 6 bases; unmatched junction nucleotides: 7. The CDR3 sequence: CATSDQQGIPGELFF. The CDR3, as DNA: TGTGCCACCAGTGACCAACAGGGGATCCCCGGGGAGCTGTTTTTT.

The chain has TRBV2 and TRBJ1-6, with D possibly matching TRBD1 (6 bases). With 8 bases removed from V and 12 bases from J, the gap between germline ends came to 17 bases. CDR1 is SNHLY and CDR2 is FYNNEI in the germline V gene. This CDR3 region has 13 residues. This chain's CDR3 is CASRLGHSGPLHF. The CDR3 DNA follows: TGTGCCAGCCGGTTGGGACACAGTGGACCCCTCCACTTT.

The V gene is TRBV30, the J gene TRBJ2-5, with 8 bases that match TRBD1. The V segment lost 2 bases and the J segment 5 bases; nucleotides outside the gene matches: 10. CDR1 GTSNPN and CDR2 SVGIG come from the germline V gene (reference sequence). The CDR3 runs to 15 residues. The CDR3 nucleotides are TGTGCCTGGAGTTTGGCAGGGGGCGTTGGGGAGACCCAGTACTTC. Residues: CAWSLAGGVGETQYF.

This rearrangement joins TRBV15 to TRBJ1-2, with D uncertain. Per the germline V gene, CDR1 is LNHNV and CDR2 is YYDKDF (reference sequence). V lost 5 bases and J 4 bases, leaving 14 bases between the germline ends. The CDR3 runs to 14 residues. DNA for the CDR3: TGTGCCACCAGCGCCGCGGGCACCGGCTATGGCTACACCTTC. Translated: CATSAAGTGYGYTF.

This clone showed up just a few times. The V and J genes are TRBV9 and TRBJ1-1; no clear D. Germline assignment: CDR1 SGDLS and CDR2 YYNGEE. Trimming pared 0 bases from V and 3 bases from J, leaving 12 bases between. CDR3 size: 15 residues. The CDR3 nucleotides are TGTGCCAGCAGCGTAGGCGGCAGAGGAGACACTGAAGCTTTCTTT. Amino acids: CASSVGGRGDTEAFF.

The chain joins TRBV27 to TRBJ1-1, with no clear D. The CDR3 runs 15 residues. Germline V gives CDR1 MNHEY, CDR2 SMNVEV (reference sequence). The germline V and J ends were trimmed by 6 bases and 1 base, with 15 bases remaining between them. For the CDR3, the DNA is TGTGCCAGCAGCCTCTCCCTTAACAGGAACACTGAAGCTTTCTTT. It yields the protein CASSLSLNRNTEAFF.

The chain uses TRBV29-1 and TRBJ1-3; TRBD1 matches at 10 bases. Germline assignment: CDR1 SQVTM and CDR2 ANQGSEA. V lost 7 bases to trimming and J lost 1 base; unmatched junction nucleotides: 4. This CDR3 region has 14 residues. The CDR3 protein is CSATGGASGNTIYF. The CDR3 bases are TGCAGCGCGACAGGGGGCGCGTCTGGAAACACCATATATTTT.

The chain recombines TRBV5-6 with TRBJ2-7; D not certain. V gave up 4 bases and J gave up 0 bases, with 8 bases separating them. Germline-derived CDR1 and CDR2 are SGHDT and YYEEEE. This CDR3 is built from 13 residues. DNA of the CDR3: TGTGCCAGCAGCCTAATCGGCTCCTACGAGCAGTACTTC. Encoded protein: CASSLIGSYEQYF.

This sequence joins TRBV5-1 and TRBJ1-1; D is unresolved. This CDR3 region has 14 residues. V was trimmed by 2 bases and J by 0 bases, leaving 8 bases between them. Germline V CDR1 and CDR2: SGHRS, YFSETQ. The CDR3 loop is CASSFGLLNTEAFF. The CDR3 DNA is TGCGCCAGCAGCTTCGGGTTATTGAACACTGAAGCTTTCTTT.

The chain recombines TRBV28 with TRBJ2-5, with a tentative D call TRBD1 (6 bases). Germline CDR1 is MDHEN and CDR2 is SYDVKM. CDR3 length: 14 residues. Trimming cost V 3 bases and J 5 bases, with 13 bases left between them. CDR3 region: CASSFVQGSETQYF. The CDR3 DNA reads TGTGCCAGCAGTTTCGTACAGGGAAGCGAGACCCAGTACTTC.

The chain has TRBV7-9 and TRBJ1-1; maybe TRBD1 (6 bases). From germline, CDR1 is SEHNR and CDR2 FQNEAQ (reference sequence). The CDR3 runs to 13 residues. Trimming took 5 bases from V and 5 from J, leaving 12 bases between them. The CDR3 coding sequence is TGTGCCAGCAGCCCGGACAGTCGAACTGAAGCTTTCTTT. It codes for CASSPDSRTEAFF.

The chain joins TRBV16 to TRBJ1-1, with 11 nucleotides matching TRBD1. The CDR3 totals 16 residues. Trimming took 0 bases from V and 1 from J; bases not matched to a gene: 1. CDR1 is KGHSY, CDR2 FQNENV, per germline. The CDR3 loop reads CASSQSDRGRNTEAFF. The CDR3 coding sequence is TGTGCCAGCAGCCAATCGGACAGGGGGCGGAACACTGAAGCTTTCTTT.

This chain joins TRBV30 and TRBJ1-1; tentatively, D is TRBD1 (5 bases). The V gene's germline CDR1 is GTSNPN and CDR2 SVGIG (reference sequence). V was shortened by 6 bases and J by 0 bases, with 11 bases between the two germline ends. The CDR3 length is 13 residues. This CDR3 reads CACMGGVNTEAFF. Here the CDR3 DNA reads TGTGCCTGTATGGGGGGGGTGAACACTGAAGCTTTCTTT. The whole variable domain, remainder taken from reference TRBV30 and TRBJ1-1, is SQTIHQWPATLVQPVGSPLSLECTVEGTSNPNLYWYRQAAGRGLQLLFYSVGIGQISSEVPQNLSASRPQDRQFILSSKKLLLSDSGFYLCACMGGVNTEAFFGQGTRLTVV.

This chain links TRBV11-2 with TRBJ2-1; 8 bases align to TRBD1. Germline CDR1 reads SGHAT; CDR2 reads FQNNGV. V shed 4 bases and J 6 bases; nucleotides not matched to a gene: 5. The CDR3 runs 14 residues. The CDR3 reads CASSWGTGSNEQFF. For the CDR3, the DNA is TGTGCCAGCAGCTGGGGGACAGGAAGCAATGAGCAGTTCTTC.

The V call is TRBV20-1, the J call TRBJ2-7; 9 bases fit TRBD2. CDR1 is DFQATT, CDR2 SNEGSKA, per germline (reference sequence). Trimming removed 3 bases from V and 2 bases from J; junction bases left unmatched: 11. The CDR3 covers 16 residues. The CDR3 DNA reads TGCAGTGCTAGTGGGCTAGCGGGATCCATTACCTACGAGCAGTACTTC. This sequence encodes CSASGLAGSITYEQYF.

About this clone itself: The sample holds other DNA sequences that translate to the same CDR3. V is TRBV14 and J is TRBJ2-1, with TRBD2 matching 12 bases. The CDR3 sequence is 15 residues long. V lost 3 bases to trimming and J lost 7 bases; unmatched junction nucleotides: 4. Germline CDR1 SGHDN, CDR2 FVKESK. The chain's CDR3 is CASSQALAGGNEQFF. DNA for the CDR3: TGTGCCAGCAGCCAGGCACTAGCGGGAGGAAATGAGCAGTTCTTC.

V usage is TRBV6-2 or TRBV6-3 and J usage is TRBJ2-1, with 9 bases that match TRBD1. Germline values: CDR1 MNHEY, CDR2 SVGEGT. The CDR3 extends over 16 amino acids. With V trimmed by 3 bases and J by 9 bases, 12 bases remained unmatched. In DNA, the CDR3 is TGTGCCAGCAGTTATTCCCCGGGACAGGGTATTTCTGAGCAGTTCTTC. This encodes CASSYSPGQGISEQFF.

This clone was observed a handful of times. The V call is TRBV15, the J call TRBJ2-1; no reliable D call. Germline CDR1 reads LNHNV; CDR2 reads YYDKDF (reference sequence). The CDR3 contains 14 residues. Trimming pared 0 bases from V and 6 bases from J, leaving 9 bases between. CDR3 DNA: TGTGCCACCAGCAGAGAGGCCTCCGTCAATGAGCAGTTCTTC. Translated: CATSREASVNEQFF.

The chain uses TRBV29-1 and TRBJ2-1; 7 bases line up with TRBD2. This CDR3 contains 18 residues. V shed 3 bases and J 2 bases; nucleotides not matched to a gene: 16. Germline values: CDR1 SQVTM, CDR2 ANQGSEA. The CDR3 protein is CSVDLPQGQAGAYNEQFF. In DNA form, the CDR3 reads TGCAGCGTTGATCTTCCCCAGGGCCAGGCGGGGGCCTACAATGAGCAGTTCTTC.